The source of this TCR beta chain is a study of cytomegalovirus exposure and HLA in healthy donors. Study-level points and caveats: Per a prior analysis, the majority of TCR beta V segments were productive roughly 87% or roughly 30% of the time.

Trimming cost V 4 bases and J 6 bases, with 22 bases left between them. The V gene's germline CDR1 is SGHAT and CDR2 FQNNGV. The CDR3 runs to 16 residues. It was with 60 Vbeta and 13 Jbeta primers that the PCR ran. Assay: immunoSEQ multiplex PCR; the TCRdb copy retains only in-frame clones and omits some. Here the sample spans almost 200,000 clones, around three quarters being singletons. A remark on this clone: Its antigen is still unknown.

This clonotype originated in a young man in good health and CMV-seronegative. Sequenced material: PBMCs. V and J are TRBV11-2 and TRBJ2-7; a possible D gene is TRBD2 (5 bases). Written as DNA, the CDR3 is TGTGCCAGCAGCTCCACCCGGACTCCTCTTGGTAGCGAGCAGTACTTC. Protein: CASSSTRTPLGSEQYF.